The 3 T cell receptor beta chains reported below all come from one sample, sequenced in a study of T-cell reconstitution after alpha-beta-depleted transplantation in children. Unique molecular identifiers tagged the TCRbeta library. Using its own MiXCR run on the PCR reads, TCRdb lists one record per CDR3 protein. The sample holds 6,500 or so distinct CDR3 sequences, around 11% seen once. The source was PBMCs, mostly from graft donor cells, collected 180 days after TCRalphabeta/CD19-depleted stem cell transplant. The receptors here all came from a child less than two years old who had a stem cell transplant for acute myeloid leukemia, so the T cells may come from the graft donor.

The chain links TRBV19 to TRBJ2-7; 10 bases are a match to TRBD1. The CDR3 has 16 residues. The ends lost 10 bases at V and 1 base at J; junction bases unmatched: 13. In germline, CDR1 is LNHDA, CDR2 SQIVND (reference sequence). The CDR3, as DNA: TGTGCCAAATTCTCCTGGCAGGGACAGGGGTCCTACGAGCAGTACTTC. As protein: CAKFSWQGQGSYEQYF.

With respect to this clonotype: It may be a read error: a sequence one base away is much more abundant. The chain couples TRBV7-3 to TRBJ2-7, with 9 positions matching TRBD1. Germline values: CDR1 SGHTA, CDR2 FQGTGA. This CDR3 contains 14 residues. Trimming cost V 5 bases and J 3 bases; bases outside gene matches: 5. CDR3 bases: TGTGCCAGCAGCCCGACAGGGGGTAACTACGAGCAGTACTTC. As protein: CASSPTGGNYEQYF.

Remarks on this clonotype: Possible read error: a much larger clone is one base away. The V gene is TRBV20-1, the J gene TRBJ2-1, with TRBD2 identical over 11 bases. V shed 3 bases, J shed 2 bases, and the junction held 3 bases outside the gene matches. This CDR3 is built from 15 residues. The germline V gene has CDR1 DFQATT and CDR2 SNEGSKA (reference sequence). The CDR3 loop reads CSARGTSGAYNEQFF. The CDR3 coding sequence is TGCAGTGCTAGGGGGACTAGCGGAGCCTACAATGAGCAGTTCTTC.